This entry lists 11 T cell receptor beta chains sequenced from one sample in a study of T cell responses to AZD1222 COVID-19 vaccine. Generated by immunoSEQ multiplex PCR, the TCRdb table keeps only in-frame clones and is missing some. The top ten hold more than 7.5% of the sample, which has around 100,000 clones, 90% seen once. The sequences come from peripheral blood, collected on day 0 of AZD1222 vaccination. Receptors were obtained from an adult in good health.

This clone was detected a few times. The chain uses TRBV7-2 and TRBJ1-2; the D is unclear. There are 15 residues in the CDR3. The V gene lost 1 base and the J gene lost 5 bases, with 14 bases spanning the gap. CDR1 and CDR2 (germline): SGHTA, FQGNSA. The CDR3 coding sequence is TGTGCCAGCAGCTTAGGAGGGCAGGTGACGTATGGCTACACCTTC. This codes for CASSLGGQVTYGYTF.

This sequence joins TRBV28 and TRBJ1-2, with 12 bases matching TRBD1. The germline V gene has CDR1 MDHEN and CDR2 SYDVKM. CDR3 length: 17 residues. V dropped 7 bases and J dropped 1; count of bases not matched to a gene: 10. The CDR3 DNA reads TGTGCCAGCAAAACCTCCGGGACAGGGGGCGTTAACTATGGCTACACCTTC. This encodes CASKTSGTGGVNYGYTF.

This clone was counted once. The genes are TRBV15 and TRBJ1-2, with D possibly being TRBD1 (5 bases). The CDR3 covers 16 residues. V lost 0 bases to trimming and J lost 5 bases, with 16 bases between them. From germline, CDR1 is LNHNV and CDR2 YYDKDF (reference sequence). The CDR3 here is CATSRELFRGTYGYTF. The CDR3 bases are TGTGCCACCAGCAGAGAGCTTTTCCGGGGCACTTATGGCTACACCTTC.

The rearrangement joins TRBV12-3 or TRBV12-4 to TRBJ1-1; D may be TRBD1 (6 bases). V shed 6 bases and J shed 3 bases, with 11 bases lying between them. The CDR3 is 13 residues long. The CDR3 DNA is TGTGCCAGCAGGAGACAGGCGGACACTGAAGCTTTCTTT. It specifies CASRRQADTEAFF.

This chain links TRBV5-1 with TRBJ1-1; tentative D call: TRBD1 (6 bases). Deletions cut 4 bases from V and 1 base from J, with 14 bases between. The CDR3 has 15 amino acids. Per germline, CDR1 SGHRS and CDR2 YFSETQ. The CDR3 loop is CASSPDSSKNTEAFF. The CDR3 region has the DNA TGCGCCAGCAGCCCGGACAGCTCGAAGAACACTGAAGCTTTCTTT.

This sequence joins TRBV4-3 and TRBJ2-5; 10 bases are shared with TRBD2. V shed 2 bases and J 4 bases; nucleotides not matched to a gene: 4. The germline V gene encodes CDR1 LGHNA and CDR2 YSLEER. This CDR3 is built from 15 residues. The CDR3, as DNA: TGCGCCAGCAGCCAACTAGCGGGGGCAATAGAGACCCAGTACTTC. Translation: CASSQLAGAIETQYF.

This clone came up once. The chain combines TRBV7-9 with TRBJ1-1; TRBD1 matches at 9 bases. The CDR3 is made up of 16 amino acids. Germline V gene data show CDR1 as SEHNR and CDR2 as FQNEAQ (reference sequence). V dropped 5 bases and J dropped 3; count of bases not matched to a gene: 10. CDR3: CASSPKGQGEYTEAFF. CDR3 DNA sequence: TGTGCCAGCAGCCCCAAGGGACAGGGAGAGTACACTGAAGCTTTCTTT.

This clone was detected only a few times. The chain employs TRBV7-9 and TRBJ1-6, with unresolved D. Germline CDR1 SEHNR, CDR2 FQNEAQ (reference sequence). The ends were cut back, 6 bases at V and 9 bases at J, with 15 bases in the middle. This CDR3 spans 14 amino acids. This CDR3 is CASSSGRLASPLHF. For the CDR3, the DNA is TGTGCCAGCAGTTCCGGGAGACTCGCTTCACCCCTCCACTTT.

The chain employs TRBV5-1 and TRBJ2-7; 7 bases map to TRBD1. The CDR3 sequence is 15 residues long. Germline V gene sequence: CDR1 SGHRS, CDR2 YFSETQ. The J segment lost 0 bases and the V segment lost 4 bases, leaving 7 bases of the junction unmatched. CDR3 amino acids: CASSPPGQSSYEQYF. The DNA of the CDR3 is TGCGCCAGCAGCCCCCCGGGACAGAGCTCCTACGAGCAGTACTTC.

The V and J genes are TRBV10-1 and TRBJ1-2; the D gene is possibly TRBD1 (5 bases). The V end was cut by 7 bases, the J end by 4 bases, with 10 bases between. Germline V gene data show CDR1 as WNHNN and CDR2 as SYGVQD (reference sequence). The CDR3 contains 12 residues. The CDR3 spells CASKRGTYGYTF. DNA for the CDR3: TGCGCCAGCAAAAGAGGGACCTATGGCTACACCTTC.

The chain couples TRBV18 to TRBJ2-7, with a possible D match to TRBD1 (5 bases). V was pared by 0 bases and J by 0 bases, with 6 bases between. The CDR3 contains 14 residues. Germline loops: CDR1 KGHSH, CDR2 LQKENI. The CDR3 coding sequence is TGTGCCAGCTCACCACCAGACAGCTCCTACGAGCAGTACTTC. This codes for CASSPPDSSYEQYF. Variable domain in full (rest from reference TRBV18 and TRBJ2-7): NAGVMQNPRHLVRRRGQEARLRCSPMKGHSHVYWYRQLPEEGLKFMVYLQKENIIDESGMPKERFSAEFPKEGPSILRIQQVVRGDSAAYFCASSPPDSSYEQYFGPGTRLTVT.